This passage covers 10 T cell receptor beta chains from one sample sequenced in a study of blood T cells in healthy people across ages. Primers used in a second PCR of about 6 to 11 cycles were a sample-barcoded 5' primer and a J-beta primer mix. TCRdb analysed the 5' RACE reads with MiXCR anew, one entry per CDR3 protein. Here the sample spans more than 450,000 distinct CDR3 sequences, 27% being singletons. A further study also used this sample, focusing on T cells of mothers and their children.

Specimen: blood. The receptors originated from a boy aged 2 to 10 in good health.

The rearrangement joins TRBV28 to TRBJ2-1; 13 bases fit TRBD2. The germline gives CDR1 MDHEN, CDR2 SYDVKM. There are 19 residues in the CDR3. Germline trimming cut 5 bases from V and 9 bases from J; bases unmatched to any gene: 19. In DNA form, the CDR3 reads TGTGCCAGCAGTACGGGACGTTGGAAACTAGCGGGAGGGCCGGGTGAGCAGTTCTTC. Translation: CASSTGRWKLAGGPGEQFF. Full variable domain (outside the CDR3, taken from reference TRBV28 and TRBJ2-1): DVKVTQSSRYLVKRTGEKVFLECVQDMDHENMFWYRQDPGLGLRLIYFSYDVKMKEKGDIPEGYSVSREKKERFSLILESASTNQTSMYLCASSTGRWKLAGGPGEQFFGPGTRLTVL.

The chain carries TRBV5-1 and TRBJ2-5; 14 nucleotides match TRBD2. V lost 4 bases, J lost 4 bases, and 9 bases stayed unmatched. Germline assignment: CDR1 SGHRS and CDR2 YFSETQ. The CDR3 is 17 residues long. This CDR3 is CASSPEPGLAGVETQYF. The CDR3, as DNA: TGCGCCAGCAGCCCCGAACCGGGACTAGCGGGAGTAGAGACCCAGTACTTC. Full variable domain (missing parts from reference TRBV5-1 and TRBJ2-5): KAGVTQTPRYLIKTRGQQVTLSCSPISGHRSVSWYQQTPGQGLQFLFEYFSETQRNKGNFPGRFSGRQFSNSRSEMNVSTLELGDSALYLCASSPEPGLAGVETQYFGPGTRLLVL.

The chain combines TRBV10-3 with TRBJ2-5; weak D call: TRBD2 (7 bases). This CDR3 has 18 residues. The V end lost 0 bases, the J end lost 1 base, and 18 bases lay between the germline ends. The V gene's germline CDR1 is ENHRY and CDR2 SYGVKD. The CDR3 DNA follows: TGTGCCATCAGTGAGTCGGGGGGGCTCTTAACCATCCAAGAGACCCAGTACTTC. Translated: CAISESGGLLTIQETQYF.

This clonotype was seen a few times. V and J are TRBV29-1 and TRBJ1-2; TRBD1 is a possible D gene (6 bases). Germline CDR1 is SQVTM and CDR2 is ANQGSEA. The V and J ends lost 2 bases and 8 bases respectively, with 9 bases between them. The CDR3 consists of 11 residues. The CDR3 region is CSVEYREGYTF. Written as DNA, the CDR3 is TGCAGCGTTGAATACAGGGAAGGCTACACCTTC.

The V call is TRBV29-1, the J call TRBJ1-5; D is ambiguous. V was pared by 8 bases and J by 0 bases, with 11 bases between. The CDR3 is made up of 13 amino acids. Per the germline V gene, CDR1 is SQVTM and CDR2 is ANQGSEA. The CDR3, as DNA: TGCAGCCCTCCCGTGGGTAGCAATCAGCCCCAGCATTTT. Its translation: CSPPVGSNQPQHF.

V and J are TRBV7-2 and TRBJ2-4; D tentatively reads TRBD1 or TRBD2 (6 bases each). CDR1 and CDR2 (germline): SGHTA, FQGNSA. This CDR3 has 18 amino acids. Deletions cut 4 bases from V and 3 bases from J, with 22 bases between. The CDR3 reads CASSSPAGQGRIKNIQYF. Here the CDR3 DNA reads TGTGCCAGCAGCTCCCCGGCAGGGCAGGGGAGGATCAAAAACATTCAGTACTTC.

CDR3: CASSQDTYYSGNTIYF. The CDR3, as DNA: TGCGCCAGCAGCCAAGATACCTACTACTCTGGAAACACCATATATTTT. V is TRBV4-1 and J is TRBJ1-3; D ambiguous. Germline CDR1 MGHRA, CDR2 YSYEKL. The CDR3 is 16 residues long. V was pared by 0 bases and J by 0 bases, with 9 bases between.

The chain combines TRBV4-3 with TRBJ1-4, with D possibly TRBD1 on 5 matching bases. CDR3 length: 17 amino acids. Germline V gives CDR1 LGHNA, CDR2 YSLEER. The V and J ends lost 0 bases and 1 base respectively, with 12 bases between them. The CDR3: CASSQEGLVRTNEKLFF. CDR3 nucleotides: TGCGCCAGCAGCCAAGAGGGACTGGTTCGAACTAATGAAAAACTGTTTTTT.

The chain couples TRBV6-5 to TRBJ2-3; tentative D call: TRBD2 (5 bases). The CDR3 consists of 17 residues. V lost 0 bases and J lost 2, with 15 bases in between. CDR1 is MNHEY and CDR2 is SVGAGI in the germline V gene. The CDR3: CASSYSGRRYHTDTQYF. The CDR3 nucleotides are TGTGCCAGCAGTTACTCGGGGAGACGTTACCACACAGATACGCAGTATTTT.

The J gene is TRBJ2-5, the V gene TRBV7-2; 12 nucleotides match TRBD2. The CDR3 length is 16 residues. CDR1 and CDR2 from the germline V gene are SGHTA and FQGNSA. With V trimmed by 5 bases and J by 4 bases, 8 bases remained unmatched. The CDR3 DNA reads TGTGCCAGCAGCCAGACTCTAGCGGGAGGGGGAGAGACCCAGTACTTC. Translated: CASSQTLAGGGETQYF.